Shown below are 5 T cell receptor beta chains from a single sample sequenced in a study of vaccination and CD4 T cells after COVID-19. Treatment described: approximately nine-day PBMC culture with coronavirus spike peptide pools or control peptides (ViraFEST assay). Ahead of the COVID-19 pandemic (2011-2018), the CD4+ T cells of the unexposed donor were collected. The Oncomine TCR Beta short-read assay generated sequence data from the DNA of cultured CD4+ T cells. TCRdb analysed the PCR reads with MiXCR anew, one entry per CDR3 protein. Of approximately 5,400 distinct CDR3 sequences listed, around 34% are singletons. No antigen has been assigned to these receptors. The material sequenced was CD4+ T cells from blood, cultured in vitro. The receptors shown here come from a human donor in good health.

This clonotype turned up a few times. This sequence joins TRBV5-1 and TRBJ2-5; D unresolved. The CDR3 covers 13 residues. CDR1 SGHRS and CDR2 YFSETQ come from the germline V gene. Deletions cut 0 bases from V and 10 bases from J, with 13 bases between. CDR3 residues: CASSLDQIDNQYF. The CDR3 bases are TGCGCCAGCAGCTTGGATCAGATCGATAACCAGTACTTC.

This clonotype was seen a few times. The CDR3 loop reads CASSLRQGQNYGYTF. The CDR3, as DNA: TGTGCCAGCAGCTTGAGGCAGGGCCAGAACTATGGCTACACCTTC. This chain connects TRBV7-8 to TRBJ1-2, with D possibly TRBD1 on 5 matching bases. Per germline, CDR1 SGHVS and CDR2 FQNEAQ. Trimming took off 3 bases at V and 2 bases at J, with 13 bases between the two ends. The CDR3 consists of 15 residues. The whole variable domain, filled in from reference TRBV7-8 and TRBJ1-2, reads GAGVSQSPRYKVAKRGQDVALRCDPISGHVSLFWYQQALGQGPEFLTYFQNEAQLDKSGLPSDRFFAERPEGSVSTLKIQRTQQEDSAVYLCASSLRQGQNYGYTFGSGTRLTVV.

A few counts support this clonotype. V and J are TRBV6-5 and TRBJ1-1, with D unclear. CDR1 is MNHEY and CDR2 is SVGAGI in the germline V gene. V was clipped by 2 bases and J by 5 bases, with 18 bases between them. The length of the CDR3 is 16 residues. The CDR3 sequence is CASSYGTWLKPTEAFF. CDR3 coding DNA: TGTGCCAGCAGTTACGGTACCTGGCTTAAGCCGACTGAAGCTTTCTTT.

The sample holds a few counts of this clonotype. This chain links TRBV20-1 with TRBJ2-3, with a weak D call TRBD2 (7 bases). This CDR3 spans 14 amino acids. The V gene's germline CDR1 is DFQATT and CDR2 SNEGSKA (reference sequence). Trimming removed 5 bases at V and 2 bases at J, with 14 bases between. The CDR3 sequence: CSAQRGAVTDTQYF. The CDR3 DNA reads as TGCAGTGCTCAACGGGGGGCCGTCACAGATACGCAGTATTTT.

This clonotype was counted once. The chain links TRBV10-3 to TRBJ2-7, with D possibly being TRBD1 (5 bases). Germline assignment: CDR1 ENHRY and CDR2 SYGVKD. The ends were cut back, 6 bases at V and 0 bases at J, with 6 bases in the middle. The CDR3 is 12 amino acids. The CDR3 sequence is CAIRDSSYEQYF. CDR3 DNA: TGTGCCATCAGAGACAGCTCCTACGAGCAGTACTTC.